The 27 T cell receptor beta chains reported below all come from one sample, sequenced in a study of multiple sclerosis patients with progressive multifocal leukoencephalopathy (dated by TCRdb to the late 2010s). Libraries were built with the immunoSEQ multiplex PCR assay. As stored in TCRdb, this immuneACCESS dataset retains in-frame rearrangements with V and J assigned. A fraction of the clones does not appear; measured against another copy, unresolved V genes explain less than half of the discrepancy, and the remainder lacks a known reason. This sample gives roughly 30,000 clones in total; 80% to 90% of them show up just once. The top ten clones comprise about 6% of the sample. The sample's time point label, in plain terms: time of PML onset. Read against the paper, the sample's treatment or condition label means: on natalizumab therapy at sampling. The source material was PBMCs, sampled from a patient treated with natalizumab. The receptors come from a woman in her 40s with progressive multifocal leukoencephalopathy.

This chain connects TRBV2 to TRBJ2-2, with D unresolved. The ends were cut back, 6 bases at V and 2 bases at J, with 1 base in the middle. The germline gives CDR1 SNHLY, CDR2 FYNNEI. The length of the CDR3 is 11 residues. CDR3 coding DNA: TGTGCCAGCAGCAACACCGGGGAGCTGTTTTTT. Its protein product is CASSNTGELFF.

The V and J genes are TRBV11-2 and TRBJ2-5, with D perhaps TRBD2 (5 bases). The end of the DNA is better explained by TRBJ2-7, so the J call may be wrong. In germline, CDR1 is SGHAT, CDR2 FQNNGV. The CDR3 extends over 16 amino acids. CDR3 DNA sequence: TGTGCCAGCAGGACCTATACCGGGAAGGCAAATTACGAGCAGTACTTC. As protein: CASRTYTGKANYEQYF.

This clone was observed a single time. The rearrangement uses TRBV19 and TRBJ2-7; TRBD2 agrees at 9 bases. Looked up from germline, CDR1 is LNHDA and CDR2 is SQIVND (reference sequence). This CDR3 contains 15 residues. J lost 2 bases, V lost 3 bases, and 5 bases had no gene match. For the CDR3, the DNA is TGTGCCAGTAGTATCAGGGCTAGCGGGGCCTACGAGCAGTACTTC. This translates into CASSIRASGAYEQYF.

The V gene is TRBV2, the J gene TRBJ1-1; 10 bases line up with TRBD1. The germline gives CDR1 SNHLY, CDR2 FYNNEI. After removal of 5 bases from V and 5 bases from J, the junction contained 5 bases not matched to a gene. The CDR3 runs to 14 residues. CDR3 sequence: CASSLTGGRTEAFF. The DNA of the CDR3 is TGTGCCAGCAGTCTGACAGGGGGCCGGACTGAAGCTTTCTTT.

V is TRBV5-6 and J is TRBJ1-2; 10 nucleotides match TRBD1. Trimming cost V 4 bases and J 4 bases; bases outside gene matches: 7. The CDR3 covers 15 residues. The germline CDR1 and CDR2 sequences are SGHDT and YYEEEE. The CDR3 DNA reads TGTGCCAGCAGCCCCCGGGACAGGGGAATCTATGGCTACACCTTC. Translating gives CASSPRDRGIYGYTF.

The V gene is TRBV6-1, the J gene TRBJ1-1; 8 bases line up with TRBD1. With 6 bases clipped from V and 5 bases from J, the junction kept 11 bases outside the gene matches. The germline V gene has CDR1 MNHNS and CDR2 SASEGT. The CDR3 runs 15 residues. CDR3 loop: CASREPTGGWTEAFF. As DNA, the CDR3 is TGTGCCAGCAGAGAACCTACAGGGGGGTGGACTGAAGCTTTCTTT.

V gene TRBV19 combines with J gene TRBJ2-5; tentative D call: TRBD1 (6 bases). V was cut by 5 bases and J by 5 bases, with 12 bases left in between. The germline gives CDR1 LNHDA, CDR2 SQIVND (reference sequence). The CDR3 length is 13 residues. This CDR3 reads CASSVGGGETQYF. The CDR3 nucleotides are TGTGCCAGTAGTGTAGGGGGTGGTGAGACCCAGTACTTC.

In its sample, this clone was seen a few times. This chain uses TRBV7-2 with TRBJ2-3, with TRBD2 as a possible D gene (7 bases). The CDR3 runs 16 residues. With 1 base removed from V and 3 bases from J, the gap between germline ends came to 14 bases. Germline CDR1 and CDR2: SGHTA and FQGNSA. The CDR3 nucleotides are TGTGCCAGCAGCTTAGATCGGGGGGCGATAACAGATACGCAGTATTTT. Its translation: CASSLDRGAITDTQYF. The full variable domain, in which reference TRBV7-2 and TRBJ2-3 provide the parts outside the CDR3, is GAGVSQSPSNKVTEKGKDVELRCDPISGHTALYWYRQSLGQGLEFLIYFQGNSAPDKSGLPSDRFSAERTGGSVSTLTIQRTQQEDSAVYLCASSLDRGAITDTQYFGPGTRLTVL.

The chain couples TRBV28 to TRBJ1-2; D is ambiguous. CDR1 is MDHEN and CDR2 is SYDVKM in the germline V gene. The V end lost 4 bases, the J end lost 7 bases, and 16 bases lay between the germline ends. This CDR3 region has 14 residues. CDR3 nucleotides: TGTGCCAGCAGTTCTAACCCCACAGTGGCTGGCTACACCTTC. It translates to CASSSNPTVAGYTF.

The genes are TRBV6-1 and TRBJ2-7, with TRBD2 matching over 13 bases. V dropped 6 bases and J dropped 4; count of bases not matched to a gene: 6. This CDR3 has 15 amino acids. Germline CDR1 MNHNS, CDR2 SASEGT. The CDR3 sequence: CASSNRLAGGYEQYF. In nucleotides, the CDR3 is TGTGCCAGCAGCAACAGACTAGCGGGGGGATACGAGCAGTACTTC.

The gene calls are TRBV28 and TRBJ1-2; weak D call: TRBD1 (5 bases). The V end lost 3 bases, the J end lost 7 bases, and 12 bases lay between the germline ends. The germline V gene encodes CDR1 MDHEN and CDR2 SYDVKM. CDR3 length: 13 residues. CDR3 residues: CASSFVREGGYTF. The CDR3 DNA is TGTGCCAGCAGTTTCGTCAGGGAAGGTGGCTACACCTTC.

The chain joins TRBV11-1 to TRBJ2-2, with 8 bases lining up with TRBD1. Germline V gives CDR1 SGHAT, CDR2 FQDESV (reference sequence). The length of the CDR3 is 15 residues. V lost 2 bases to trimming and J lost 6 bases; unmatched junction nucleotides: 5. The CDR3 here is CASSLRQGFSGELFF. CDR3 nucleotides: TGTGCCAGCAGCTTAAGACAGGGGTTCTCCGGGGAGCTGTTTTTT.

The genes are TRBV4-2 and TRBJ1-4; TRBD1 is a possible D gene (5 bases). Germline V gene data show CDR1 as LGHNA and CDR2 as YNFKEQ. This CDR3 has 14 residues. The germline V and J ends were trimmed by 8 bases and 5 bases, with 15 bases remaining between them. The CDR3 DNA follows: TGTGCCAGCCGAGAGGGAGGGGCAAATGAAAAACTGTTTTTT. This codes for CASREGGANEKLFF.

The CDR3 region is CASSLSPGMNTEAFF. CDR3 in DNA: TGTGCCAGCAGTTTATCACCGGGCATGAACACTGAAGCTTTCTTT. The gene calls are TRBV27 and TRBJ1-1; D remains ambiguous. This CDR3 is built from 15 residues. Trimming took off 0 bases at V and 0 bases at J, with 8 bases between the two ends. Germline assignment: CDR1 MNHEY and CDR2 SMNVEV (reference sequence).

V and J are TRBV4-1 and TRBJ2-1; tentatively, D is TRBD1 (6 bases). This CDR3 region has 16 residues. Between the trimmed V and J ends, which lost 5 bases and 3 bases, there was a span of 17 bases. Germline assignment: CDR1 MGHRA and CDR2 YSYEKL. The CDR3 here is CASSKSFRDNYNEQFF. As DNA, the CDR3 is TGCGCCAGCAGCAAGTCCTTCCGGGACAACTACAATGAGCAGTTCTTC.

J is TRBJ2-2 and V is TRBV2; possibly TRBD2 for D (6 bases). Germline CDR1 SNHLY, CDR2 FYNNEI. V was pared by 7 bases and J by 3 bases, with 6 bases between. The CDR3 runs to 12 residues. Written as DNA, the CDR3 is TGTGCCAGCACGGGGGACACCGGGGAGCTGTTTTTT. Translation gives CASTGDTGELFF.

In the case of this clone: The sample holds other DNA sequences that translate to the same CDR3. V is TRBV28 and J is TRBJ1-2; D gene ambiguous. From germline, CDR1 is MDHEN and CDR2 SYDVKM. The CDR3 extends over 11 amino acids. V was cut by 8 bases and J by 8 bases, with 12 bases left in between. The CDR3 DNA reads TGTGCCAGCTCTTACCGAGGAGGCTACACCTTC. Its translation: CASSYRGGYTF.

The genes are TRBV4-1 and TRBJ2-5; TRBD2 aligns across 11 bases. V shed 2 bases and J 3 bases; nucleotides not matched to a gene: 11. Germline lookup yields CDR1 MGHRA and CDR2 YSYEKL. The CDR3 extends over 18 amino acids. In DNA form, the CDR3 reads TGCGCCAGCAGCCAAATTTTATATAGCGGGGGGGCAGAAGAGACCCAGTACTTC. The encoded protein is CASSQILYSGGAEETQYF.

This clone was observed once. The chain recombines TRBV7-8 with TRBJ2-7; D is undetermined. Germline V gene sequence: CDR1 SGHVS, CDR2 FQNEAQ. The CDR3 is made up of 12 amino acids. Trimming took 5 bases from V and 6 from J, leaving 11 bases between them. CDR3 region: CASSTPGPEQYF. DNA for the CDR3: TGTGCCAGCAGCACCCCCGGCCCCGAGCAGTACTTC.

The rearrangement links TRBV18 to TRBJ1-5, with unresolved D. Germline CDR1 and CDR2: KGHSH and LQKENI. V lost 3 bases and J lost 0, with 9 bases in between. The CDR3 runs 15 residues. CDR3 protein: CASSPGQTSNQPQHF. In nucleotides, the CDR3 is TGTGCCAGCTCACCTGGGCAGACTAGCAATCAGCCCCAGCATTTT.

Here the CDR3 DNA reads TGTGCCAGCAGCTTGGGACACACGGGGTTGTCACAGTACTTC. Translating it yields CASSLGHTGLSQYF. This chain connects TRBV5-6 to TRBJ2-5, with D possibly TRBD2 on 5 matching bases. The germline V gene has CDR1 SGHDT and CDR2 YYEEEE. V was shortened by 0 bases and J by 11 bases, with 17 bases between the two germline ends. This CDR3 is built from 14 residues.

The V call is TRBV7-2, the J call TRBJ1-6; D is unresolved. Trimming cost V 1 base and J 2 bases, with 3 bases left between them. CDR3 length: 14 amino acids. From germline, CDR1 is SGHTA and CDR2 FQGNSA. CDR3 sequence reads: CASSLGTYNSPLHF. The DNA of the CDR3 is TGTGCCAGCAGCTTAGGGACCTATAATTCACCCCTCCACTTT.

V is TRBV10-3 and J is TRBJ1-2, with a possible D match to TRBD1 (6 bases). Germline-derived CDR1 and CDR2 are ENHRY and SYGVKD. The CDR3 contains 15 residues. V lost 0 bases and J lost 4, with 12 bases in between. The CDR3: CAISESPGAGYGYTF. Here the CDR3 DNA reads TGTGCCATCAGTGAGTCGCCGGGGGCGGGCTATGGCTACACCTTC.

J is TRBJ2-5 and V is TRBV6-6; TRBD2 matches at 7 bases. CDR3 length: 13 amino acids. The ends lost 6 bases at V and 13 bases at J; junction bases unmatched: 14. Germline V gene sequence: CDR1 MNHNY, CDR2 SVGAGI (reference sequence). This CDR3 is CASSQAVGRAGYF. CDR3 nucleotide sequence: TGTGCCAGCAGCCAAGCAGTTGGGAGGGCGGGGTACTTC.

The chain has TRBV15 and TRBJ1-2; TRBD1 is a possible D gene (6 bases). Germline CDR1 is LNHNV and CDR2 is YYDKDF (reference sequence). The V end was cut by 3 bases, the J end by 3 bases, with 14 bases between. The CDR3 is 15 amino acids. The CDR3 reads CATSRADRSYYGYTF. The CDR3 nucleotides are TGTGCCACCAGCAGGGCAGACAGGTCCTACTATGGCTACACCTTC.

The V call is TRBV18, the J call TRBJ1-5, with 7 bases that match TRBD1. CDR3 size: 13 residues. The germline gives CDR1 KGHSH, CDR2 LQKENI. V trimming: 5 bases; J trimming: 4 bases; junction bases outside the gene matches: 2. Here the CDR3 DNA reads TGTGCCAGCTCAACAGGGGAAAATCAGCCCCAGCATTTT. This codes for CASSTGENQPQHF.

This sequence joins TRBV28 and TRBJ2-2; 12 bases match TRBD2. Germline V gives CDR1 MDHEN, CDR2 SYDVKM. The CDR3 consists of 16 residues. Trimming at V came to 7 bases and at J to 5 bases, leaving 8 bases not matched to a gene. In nucleotides, the CDR3 is TGTGCCAGCAAGGCTAGCGGGAGGGGGTGGACCGGGGAGCTGTTTTTT. Amino acid sequence: CASKASGRGWTGELFF.